The entry below describes one TCR beta chain. CDR1 is SQVTM and CDR2 is ANQGSEA in the germline V gene. J lost 2 bases, V lost 6 bases, and 11 bases had no gene match. The CDR3 spans 16 residues. This sample is part of a study of shared clonotypes between healthy human individuals. The protocol was immunoSEQ multiplex PCR, while the TCRdb copy is restricted to in-frame clones and leaves out a portion. The sample lists millions of clones, more than 85% occurring once. The sequenced material came from naive CD4+ T cells from PBMCs. Subset in this sample: CD45RA+ positively selected. The chain recombines TRBV29-1 with TRBJ2-7, with 12 positions matching TRBD1. This TCR was sampled from a man younger than 30 in good health. Some clones in this sample may be carry-over from other donors' samples. Here the CDR3 DNA reads TGCAGCGTCGCAACGGGACAGGGGGCTGGAGCCTACGAGCAGTACTTC. Its translation is CSVATGQGAGAYEQYF.